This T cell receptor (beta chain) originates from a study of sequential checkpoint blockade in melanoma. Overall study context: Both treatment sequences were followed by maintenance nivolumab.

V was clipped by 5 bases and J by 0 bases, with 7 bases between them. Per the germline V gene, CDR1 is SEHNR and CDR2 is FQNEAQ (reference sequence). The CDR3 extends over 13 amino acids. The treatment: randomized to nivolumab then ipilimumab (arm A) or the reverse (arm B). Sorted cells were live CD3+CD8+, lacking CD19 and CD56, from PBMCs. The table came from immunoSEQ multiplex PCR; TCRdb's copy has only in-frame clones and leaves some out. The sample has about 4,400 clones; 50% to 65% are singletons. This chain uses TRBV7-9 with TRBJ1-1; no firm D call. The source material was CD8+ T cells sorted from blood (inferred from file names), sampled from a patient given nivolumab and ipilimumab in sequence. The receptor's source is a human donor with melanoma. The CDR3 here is CASSLSVNTEAFF. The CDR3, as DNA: TGTGCCAGCAGCCTGTCGGTGAACACTGAAGCTTTCTTT.